The 18 T cell receptor beta chains in this list originate from one sample, sequenced in a study of T cell changes during pregnancy in multiple sclerosis. Assay used: immunoSEQ multiplex PCR; TCRdb lists only in-frame clones, some missing. The sample lists about 36,000 clones, 85% to 95% seen once, with 1.2% in the top ten. Sequencing was carried out using PBMCs (not recorded whether the cells were cultured). The receptors derive from a female donor with multiple sclerosis, enrolled in a pregnancy study.

This sequence joins TRBV7-5 and TRBJ1-5. TRBV7-5 corresponds to a pseudogene. This CDR3 spans 15 amino acids. DNA of the CDR3: TGTGTCAGAAGCTTATGGGACGGTAGCAATCAGCCCCAGCATTTT. This translates into CVRSLWDGSNQPQHF.

The V and J genes are TRBV18 and TRBJ1-1; D may be TRBD1 (5 bases). CDR1 is KGHSH, CDR2 LQKENI, per germline. Trimming left V 3 bases short and J 6 bases short, with 14 bases between. The CDR3 runs to 14 residues. The CDR3: CASSPGAGRAEAFF. The CDR3 region has the DNA TGTGCCAGCTCACCGGGAGCAGGGAGGGCTGAAGCTTTCTTT.

V is TRBV4-3 and J is TRBJ2-3; no clear D. This CDR3 comprises 15 residues. The V end was cut by 4 bases, the J end by 2 bases, with 13 bases between. The germline V gene encodes CDR1 LGHNA and CDR2 YSLEER. For the CDR3, the DNA is TGCGCCAGCAGCCCAGTGCAATTTGACACAGATACGCAGTATTTT. This encodes CASSPVQFDTDTQYF.

The chain is built from TRBV10-1 and TRBJ2-5, with TRBD2 matching over 7 bases. V gave up 3 bases and J gave up 2 bases; unmatched junction bases: 6. CDR3 size: 15 residues. Germline CDR1 is WNHNN and CDR2 is SYGVQD (reference sequence). CDR3 in amino acids: CASSEAGRPQETQYF. The CDR3 DNA reads TGCGCCAGCAGTGAAGCGGGAAGGCCTCAAGAGACCCAGTACTTC.

The chain is built from TRBV5-1 and TRBJ2-1, with 8 bases lining up with TRBD2. With 7 bases clipped from V and 8 bases from J, the junction kept 20 bases outside the gene matches. Germline loops: CDR1 SGHRS, CDR2 YFSETQ. The CDR3 totals 17 residues. CDR3: CASFTGRAGDLVDEQFF. Here the CDR3 DNA reads TGCGCCAGCTTCACGGGTAGAGCGGGAGACTTGGTGGATGAGCAGTTCTTC.

This rearrangement joins TRBV7-2 to TRBJ2-5; unclear D gene. The V and J ends lost 3 bases and 2 bases respectively, with 10 bases between them. The CDR3 is 14 amino acids. In germline, CDR1 is SGHTA, CDR2 FQGNSA. CDR3: CASSFRANQETQYF. CDR3 bases: TGTGCCAGCAGCTTTAGAGCCAATCAAGAGACCCAGTACTTC.

This clone was counted once. In DNA form, the CDR3 reads TGCGCCAGCAGAATGGGGACGGACAGCTCTGGGGCCAACGTCCTGACTTTC. Its protein product is CASRMGTDSSGANVLTF. V is TRBV5-1 and J is TRBJ2-6; TRBD1 might be the D (6 bases). Deletions cut 5 bases from V and 0 bases from J, with 15 bases between. The CDR3 contains 17 residues. The germline gives CDR1 SGHRS, CDR2 YFSETQ. The complete variable domain, with remaining parts taken from reference TRBV5-1 and TRBJ2-6, reads KAGVTQTPRYLIKTRGQQVTLSCSPISGHRSVSWYQQTPGQGLQFLFEYFSETQRNKGNFPGRFSGRQFSNSRSEMNVSTLELGDSALYLCASRMGTDSSGANVLTFGAGSRLTVL.

The CDR3 here is CSVGGTGNQPQHF. The CDR3 DNA reads TGCAGCGTTGGCGGAACGGGTAATCAGCCCCAGCATTTT. The chain links TRBV29-1 to TRBJ1-5; D is unresolved. V was clipped by 4 bases and J by 4 bases, with 11 bases between them. Germline V lookup: CDR1 SQVTM, CDR2 ANQGSEA. The CDR3 sequence is 13 residues long. Together with reference TRBV29-1 and TRBJ1-5, the CDR3 gives the full variable domain: SAVISQKPSRDICQRGTSLTIQCQVDSQVTMMFWYRQQPGQSLTLIATANQGSEATYESGFVIDKFPISRPNLTFSTLTVSNMSPEDSSIYLCSVGGTGNQPQHFGDGTRLSIL.

The DNA of the CDR3 is TGTGCCAGCAGCCTAGATGACCGGAACTATGGCTACACCTTC. This codes for CASSLDDRNYGYTF. The chain carries TRBV7-8 and TRBJ1-2; unclear D gene. V lost 5 bases and J lost 2, with 12 bases in between. Germline V lookup: CDR1 SGHVS, CDR2 FQNEAQ. CDR3 length: 14 residues.

This clone showed up just a few times. The V call is TRBV5-1, the J call TRBJ2-3; possibly TRBD1 for D (6 bases). CDR3 length: 17 amino acids. Germline CDR1 reads SGHRS; CDR2 reads YFSETQ. Trimming took 0 bases from V and 5 from J, leaving 19 bases between them. The DNA of the CDR3 is TGCGCCAGCAGCTTGGGAGGACAGCTTTTCAACCGAGATACGCAGTATTTT. Translation gives CASSLGGQLFNRDTQYF.

The gene calls are TRBV6-5 and TRBJ2-7, with D perhaps TRBD1 or TRBD2 (6 bases each). Trimming shortened V by 6 bases and J by 1 base, and 10 bases separated the two germline ends. Germline V CDR1 and CDR2: MNHEY, SVGAGI. The CDR3 has 13 residues. The CDR3 sequence: CASRWRGSYEQYF. The CDR3 nucleotides read TGTGCCAGCAGATGGAGGGGGTCCTACGAGCAGTACTTC.

The rearrangement links TRBV5-1 to TRBJ2-5; 11 bases match TRBD2. The CDR3 spans 15 residues. CDR1 is SGHRS, CDR2 YFSETQ, per germline. V dropped 6 bases and J dropped 4; count of bases not matched to a gene: 8. The CDR3 region has the DNA TGCGCCAGCACCGACCTAGCGGGAGGCGGAGAGACCCAGTACTTC. Its translation is CASTDLAGGGETQYF.

This rearrangement joins TRBV6-6 to TRBJ1-2; the D gene is possibly TRBD1 (6 bases). CDR3 length: 16 amino acids. CDR1 is MNHNY and CDR2 is SVGAGI in the germline V gene (reference sequence). Trimming took 2 bases from V and 7 from J, leaving 20 bases between them. This CDR3 reads CASSYVTGRTGAGYTF. CDR3 nucleotide sequence: TGTGCCAGCAGTTACGTAACAGGGAGAACTGGAGCTGGCTACACCTTC.

The chain links TRBV5-1 to TRBJ2-6; D gene ambiguous. Germline CDR1 reads SGHRS; CDR2 reads YFSETQ. This CDR3 spans 15 amino acids. Trimming removed 0 bases from V and 1 base from J, with 5 bases in between. Written as DNA, the CDR3 is TGCGCCAGCAGCTTGGACGGTTCTGGGGCCAACGTCCTGACTTTC. This gives the protein CASSLDGSGANVLTF.

This chain connects TRBV4-1 to TRBJ1-2; D remains ambiguous. Trimming removed 1 base at V and 8 bases at J, with 14 bases between. CDR3 length equals 14 residues. The germline CDR1 and CDR2 sequences are MGHRA and YSYEKL. CDR3 sequence (DNA): TGCGCCAGCAGCCAAGTGTACGGTTCAACGGGCTACACCTTC. Its protein is CASSQVYGSTGYTF.

The rearrangement links TRBV7-6 to TRBJ2-7; D not resolved. The germline gives CDR1 SGHVS, CDR2 FNYEAQ. Trimming pared 3 bases from V and 3 bases from J, leaving 15 bases between. This CDR3 comprises 15 residues. The chain's CDR3 is CASSFTDGSRYEQYF. As DNA, the CDR3 is TGTGCCAGCAGCTTCACAGATGGTTCTCGCTACGAGCAGTACTTC. Full variable domain (outside the CDR3, taken from reference TRBV7-6 and TRBJ2-7): GAGVSQSPRYKVTKRGQDVALRCDPISGHVSLYWYRQALGQGPEFLTYFNYEAQQDKSGLPNDRFSAERPEGSISTLTIQRTEQRDSAMYRCASSFTDGSRYEQYFGPGTRLTVT.

This chain connects TRBV19 to TRBJ1-1; a possible D gene is TRBD1 (5 bases). This CDR3 has 12 residues. V was shortened by 5 bases and J by 9 bases, with 13 bases between the two germline ends. The germline V gene has CDR1 LNHDA and CDR2 SQIVND (reference sequence). CDR3 DNA: TGTGCCAGTAGTGAGGGACCCTCGAAAGCTTTCTTT. This codes for CASSEGPSKAFF.

This clone was seen a few times. V is TRBV30 and J is TRBJ1-2; 9 bases match TRBD1. The CDR3 totals 13 residues. Per germline, CDR1 GTSNPN and CDR2 SVGIG (reference sequence). Trimming at V came to 3 bases and at J to 5 bases, leaving 4 bases not matched to a gene. The CDR3 nucleotides are TGTGCCTGGAGACAGGGGGCTCGGTATGGCTACACCTTC. Encoded protein: CAWRQGARYGYTF.